One and the same sample provided the 15 T cell receptor beta chains below, sequenced in a study of CD8 T cells in ankylosing spondylitis. TCRdb reprocessed the 5' RACE reads via MiXCR and lists one record per CDR3 protein. This table has approximately 150,000 distinct CDR3 sequences, 30% to 35% appearing once. What was sequenced was synovial fluid, either unsorted or a sorted T cell fraction (not recorded which). The receptors were gathered from a male donor with ankylosing spondylitis.

This clonotype was detected only a few times. The chain joins TRBV10-3 to TRBJ1-2; a possible D gene is TRBD1 (6 bases). Germline lookup yields CDR1 ENHRY and CDR2 SYGVKD. The CDR3 extends over 11 amino acids. Trimming shortened V by 4 bases and J by 8 bases, and 8 bases separated the two germline ends. In DNA form, the CDR3 reads TGTGCCATCAGTGCAGGGGAAGGCTACACCTTC. Translating gives CAISAGEGYTF.

This clonotype was counted a single time. The V call is TRBV4-2, the J call TRBJ2-5; D possibly matches TRBD1 or TRBD2 (5 bases each). V lost 3 bases and J lost 7, with 12 bases in between. The CDR3 covers 13 residues. Germline loops: CDR1 LGHNA, CDR2 YNFKEQ. Here the CDR3 DNA reads TGTGCCAGCAGCCAGGGGGTAGGCGGGACCCAGTACTTC. Protein product: CASSQGVGGTQYF.

This clonotype was counted many times. The J gene is TRBJ2-1, the V gene TRBV20-1; 10 bases align to TRBD2. The CDR3 is 13 residues long. The trim removed 6 bases at V and 7 bases at J, leaving 6 bases unmatched. Per germline, CDR1 DFQATT and CDR2 SNEGSKA (reference sequence). The CDR3 nucleotides are TGCAGTGCAGGAGCGGGGGGGGGAAATGAGCAGTTCTTC. Protein product: CSAGAGGGNEQFF.

The chain has TRBV30 and TRBJ1-1, with 8 nucleotides matching TRBD1. Germline V gives CDR1 GTSNPN, CDR2 SVGIG (reference sequence). V trimming: 4 bases; J trimming: 11 bases; junction bases outside the gene matches: 12. The CDR3 contains 13 residues. The chain's CDR3 is CAWIKQGVGPAFF. CDR3 DNA: TGTGCCTGGATTAAACAGGGGGTAGGTCCGGCTTTCTTT. Variable domain in full (rest from reference TRBV30 and TRBJ1-1): SQTIHQWPATLVQPVGSPLSLECTVEGTSNPNLYWYRQAAGRGLQLLFYSVGIGQISSEVPQNLSASRPQDRQFILSSKKLLLSDSGFYLCAWIKQGVGPAFFGQGTRLTVV.

This clonotype turned up a few times. The chain carries TRBV6-1 and TRBJ1-5, with D unclear. Germline V lookup: CDR1 MNHNS, CDR2 SASEGT. The CDR3 spans 15 residues. Trimming pared 6 bases from V and 5 bases from J, leaving 17 bases between. In nucleotides, the CDR3 is TGTGCCAGCAGAGCGTCTCACTCCCCGGATCAGCCCCAGCATTTT. Translating gives CASRASHSPDQPQHF.

The gene calls are TRBV5-1 and TRBJ2-5; 15 nucleotides line up with TRBD2. The ends lost 4 bases at V and 4 bases at J; junction bases unmatched: 8. The CDR3 covers 17 residues. The germline CDR1 and CDR2 sequences are SGHRS and YFSETQ. The CDR3 DNA reads as TGCGCCAGCAGCCGAGGACTAGCGGGGGGGCCCGTAGAGACCCAGTACTTC. Encoded protein: CASSRGLAGGPVETQYF.

This clonotype was detected a few times. This rearrangement joins TRBV7-8 to TRBJ1-1; no clear D gene. The V gene lost 1 base and the J gene lost 3 bases, with 9 bases spanning the gap. This CDR3 is 14 amino acids long. CDR1 and CDR2 from the germline V gene are SGHVS and FQNEAQ. CDR3 sequence: CASSLGAGHTEAFF. The CDR3 DNA reads as TGTGCCAGCAGCTTAGGGGCCGGGCACACTGAAGCTTTCTTT.

The genes are TRBV12-3 or TRBV12-4 and TRBJ1-5; D not resolved. This CDR3 has 13 amino acids. Deletions cut 3 bases from V and 5 bases from J, with 8 bases between. The CDR3 loop reads CASSFVGDQPQHF. CDR3 coding DNA: TGTGCCAGCAGTTTCGTCGGGGATCAGCCCCAGCATTTT.

This clonotype was seen a few times. The chain carries TRBV11-2 and TRBJ2-3; 8 positions match TRBD2. V lost 1 base to trimming and J lost 0 bases; unmatched junction nucleotides: 9. Germline CDR1 SGHAT, CDR2 FQNNGV. CDR3 length equals 18 residues. DNA for the CDR3: TGTGCCAGCAGCTTAGGTCAGCGGGGGTCCCCCAGCACAGATACGCAGTATTTT. Amino acids: CASSLGQRGSPSTDTQYF.

This clonotype was counted a few times. The rearrangement joins TRBV20-1 to TRBJ2-7; D not certain. V lost 6 bases to trimming and J lost 4 bases, with 7 bases between them. The germline CDR1 and CDR2 sequences are DFQATT and SNEGSKA (reference sequence). The CDR3 sequence is 10 residues long. The CDR3 nucleotides are TGCAGTGCCGGGCCTTACGAGCAGTACTTC. It codes for CSAGPYEQYF.

The sample holds a few counts of this clonotype. The chain is built from TRBV7-9 and TRBJ2-7; D gene ambiguous. The CDR3 runs to 13 residues. The V gene lost 2 bases and the J gene lost 6 bases, with 11 bases spanning the gap. The V gene's germline CDR1 is SEHNR and CDR2 FQNEAQ (reference sequence). The CDR3 DNA is TGTGCCAGCAGCTTATCGGTAGTTCTCGAGCAGTACTTC. Protein sequence: CASSLSVVLEQYF.

V gene TRBV3-1 combines with J gene TRBJ1-5; D ambiguous. CDR1 is LGHDT, CDR2 YNNKEL, per germline (reference sequence). This CDR3 is built from 13 residues. The ends were cut back, 1 base at V and 2 bases at J, with 3 bases in the middle. CDR3 region: CASSQAGNQPQHF. CDR3 in DNA: TGTGCCAGCAGCCAAGCGGGCAATCAGCCCCAGCATTTT. Full variable domain (missing parts from reference TRBV3-1 and TRBJ1-5): DTAVSQTPKYLVTQMGNDKSIKCEQNLGHDTMYWYKQDSKKFLKIMFSYNNKELIINETVPNRFSPKSPDKAHLNLHINSLELGDSAVYFCASSQAGNQPQHFGDGTRLSIL.

This clonotype showed up many times. This chain links TRBV7-3 with TRBJ2-1; D might be TRBD1 or TRBD2, each matching 5 bases. Germline V lookup: CDR1 SGHTA, CDR2 FQGTGA. The CDR3 loop spans 13 amino acids. V lost 4 bases and J 10 bases, leaving 14 bases between the germline ends. CDR3 loop: CASSSGRQGEQFF. In DNA form, the CDR3 reads TGTGCCAGCAGCTCGGGACGCCAAGGAGAGCAGTTCTTC.

The chain carries TRBV4-2 and TRBJ2-5; 9 nucleotides line up with TRBD2. Trimming took 3 bases from V and 4 from J; bases not matched to a gene: 0. The CDR3 has 13 amino acids. Germline V gene sequence: CDR1 LGHNA, CDR2 YNFKEQ. The CDR3 sequence: CASSQTSGETQYF. CDR3 in DNA: TGTGCCAGCAGCCAGACTAGCGGAGAGACCCAGTACTTC.

This clonotype was detected only a few times. The V and J genes are TRBV7-6 and TRBJ1-6; no clear D. V was pared by 0 bases and J by 7 bases, with 10 bases between. The CDR3 has 15 residues. Looked up from germline, CDR1 is SGHVS and CDR2 is FNYEAQ. The DNA of the CDR3 is TGTGCCAGCAGCTTAGCGTCGGATCCAAATTCACCCCTCCACTTT. Its translation is CASSLASDPNSPLHF.